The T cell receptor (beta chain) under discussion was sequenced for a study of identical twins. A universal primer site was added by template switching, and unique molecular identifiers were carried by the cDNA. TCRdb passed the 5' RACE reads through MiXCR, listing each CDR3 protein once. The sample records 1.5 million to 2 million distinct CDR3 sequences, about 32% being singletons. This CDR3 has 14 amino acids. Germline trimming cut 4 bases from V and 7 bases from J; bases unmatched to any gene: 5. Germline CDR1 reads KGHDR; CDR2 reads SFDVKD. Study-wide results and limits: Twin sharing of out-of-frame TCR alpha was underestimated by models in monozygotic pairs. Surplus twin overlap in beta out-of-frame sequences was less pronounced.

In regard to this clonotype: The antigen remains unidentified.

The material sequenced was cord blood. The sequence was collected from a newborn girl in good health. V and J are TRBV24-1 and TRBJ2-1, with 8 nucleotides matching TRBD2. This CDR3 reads CATSDVLAVNEQFF. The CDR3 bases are TGTGCCACCAGTGACGTACTAGCGGTAAATGAGCAGTTCTTC.